One sample yielded the 15 T cell receptor beta chains listed below, sequenced in a study of beta chain features in type 1 diabetes. No antigen is known for these receptors. Isolated RNA was reverse transcribed in full, so expressed TCRB transcripts were sequenced. The repertoire was sequenced with immunoSEQ multiplex PCR; TCRdb's copy has only in-frame clones and lacks some. The sample includes under 300,000 clones, approximately 10% of them seen just once. Study findings and constraints: TCRB CDR3s from Type 1 diabetes patients were moderately but significantly shorter in all four CD4+ subsets.

Sequenced input: naive CD4+ T cells from blood. These receptors all come from a man between 25 and 39 years old with type 1 diabetes.

This clone was seen only a few times. The V and J genes are TRBV4-1 and TRBJ2-2; D may be TRBD1 (6 bases). Germline loops: CDR1 MGHRA, CDR2 YSYEKL. The CDR3 is 14 residues long. V was clipped by 4 bases and J by 6 bases, with 12 bases between them. The CDR3 nucleotides read TGCGCCAGCAGCCCAAGGGGGTTGCCCGGGGAGCTGTTTTTT. Translating it yields CASSPRGLPGELFF.

This clone has only a few counts. The rearrangement links TRBV7-8 to TRBJ2-3; D call uncertain. This CDR3 comprises 14 residues. Germline CDR1 is SGHVS and CDR2 is FQNEAQ. Trimming stripped 7 bases from V and 7 bases from J, with 18 bases between. This CDR3 reads CASKLTAMSNTQYF. Here the CDR3 DNA reads TGTGCCAGCAAATTGACTGCTATGTCAAATACGCAGTATTTT.

In DNA form, the CDR3 reads TGTGCCAGCAGCCAGGGAAGGAACACTGAAGCTTTCTTT. It yields the protein CASSQGRNTEAFF. The V call is TRBV7-2, the J call TRBJ1-1; a possible D gene is TRBD1 (5 bases). V lost 5 bases and J 1 base, leaving 8 bases between the germline ends. The germline V gene has CDR1 SGHTA and CDR2 FQGNSA. The CDR3 runs to 13 residues.

The chain employs TRBV7-9 and TRBJ1-1, with 9 bases lining up with TRBD1. This CDR3 has 16 amino acids. Germline CDR1 and CDR2: SEHNR and FQNEAQ (reference sequence). Trimming took 1 base from V and 1 from J; bases not matched to a gene: 4. The CDR3 here is CASSLVAGQGNTEAFF. The CDR3 DNA sequence: TGTGCCAGCAGCTTAGTAGCGGGACAGGGGAACACTGAAGCTTTCTTT.

The chain employs TRBV28 and TRBJ2-4, with 8 bases identical to TRBD2. This CDR3 is 14 amino acids long. Germline V lookup: CDR1 MDHEN, CDR2 SYDVKM. Losses at the gene ends were 1 base for V and 8 bases for J; bases not matched to a gene: 4. CDR3 DNA sequence: TGTGCCAGCAGTTTATCGGGGGGGGCGGACATTCAGTACTTC. It translates to CASSLSGGADIQYF.

This clone appeared a few times. V gene TRBV7-6 combines with J gene TRBJ2-2; weak D call: TRBD2 (6 bases). This CDR3 has 15 residues. Trimming removed 3 bases at V and 5 bases at J, with 13 bases between. Germline CDR1 SGHVS, CDR2 FNYEAQ. The CDR3 nucleotides read TGTGCCAGCAGCTTGGGGGGAGCAAATACCGGGGAGCTGTTTTTT. Its translation is CASSLGGANTGELFF.

The chain joins TRBV2 to TRBJ2-7, with 7 bases lining up with TRBD2. J lost 6 bases, V lost 3 bases, and 8 bases had no gene match. Germline CDR1 is SNHLY and CDR2 is FYNNEI. This CDR3 is built from 14 residues. The CDR3 protein is CASSDFTGGGEQYF. The CDR3 region has the DNA TGTGCCAGCAGTGATTTTACGGGGGGAGGCGAGCAGTACTTC.

This clone was found a few times. This sample also contains other DNA sequences that code for the same CDR3. The chain combines TRBV6-5 with TRBJ2-7; 8 bases line up with TRBD1. CDR3 length: 15 residues. Germline V CDR1 and CDR2: MNHEY, SVGAGI. Germline trimming cut 0 bases from V and 3 bases from J; bases unmatched to any gene: 4. The chain's CDR3 is CASSYSGTGLYEQYF. CDR3 bases: TGTGCCAGCAGTTACTCGGGGACAGGACTCTACGAGCAGTACTTC.

The chain joins TRBV5-1 to TRBJ2-1, with TRBD2 as a possible D gene (7 bases). This CDR3 comprises 16 residues. V lost 4 bases to trimming and J lost 0 bases, with 14 bases between them. The V gene's germline CDR1 is SGHRS and CDR2 YFSETQ. CDR3 sequence reads: CASSGGGPSSYNEQFF. In nucleotides, the CDR3 is TGCGCCAGCAGCGGCGGGGGCCCTAGCTCCTACAATGAGCAGTTCTTC.

This clone appeared once. The chain links TRBV6-5 to TRBJ1-4; D is unclear. Deletions cut 0 bases from V and 10 bases from J, with 9 bases between. The CDR3 runs to 13 residues. The germline V gene has CDR1 MNHEY and CDR2 SVGAGI. This chain's CDR3 is CASSYSRVGKLFF. CDR3 bases: TGTGCCAGCAGTTACTCTCGGGTGGGAAAACTGTTTTTT.

This clone was detected only a few times. V and J are TRBV28 and TRBJ2-3; possible D gene TRBD1, 6 bases. CDR1 MDHEN and CDR2 SYDVKM come from the germline V gene. V dropped 4 bases and J dropped 3 bases, with 14 bases sitting between them. The CDR3 totals 15 residues. Here the CDR3 reads CASSSPGQGTDTQYF. Written as DNA, the CDR3 is TGTGCCAGCAGTTCACCGGGGCAGGGGACAGATACGCAGTATTTT.

The V gene is TRBV11-2, the J gene TRBJ2-3, with 7 bases fitting TRBD1. Germline V lookup: CDR1 SGHAT, CDR2 FQNNGV. The CDR3 contains 13 residues. V gave up 5 bases and J gave up 7 bases; unmatched junction bases: 6. The CDR3 DNA is TGTGCCAGCAGCCCGGACAGGCTCAATACGCAGTATTTT. Translating it yields CASSPDRLNTQYF.

This clone was seen a few times. This chain links TRBV2 with TRBJ2-7; 7 bases are a match to TRBD1. This CDR3 is built from 13 residues. The J segment lost 4 bases and the V segment lost 5 bases, leaving 5 bases of the junction unmatched. Germline V lookup: CDR1 SNHLY, CDR2 FYNNEI. This CDR3 reads CASSMGQQYEQYF. The CDR3, as DNA: TGTGCCAGCAGTATGGGACAGCAGTACGAGCAGTACTTC.

This clone turned up a few times. This chain links TRBV5-1 with TRBJ2-7; a possible D gene is TRBD2 (5 bases). Between the trimmed V and J ends, which lost 4 bases and 0 bases, there was a span of 11 bases. The CDR3 length is 14 residues. Germline loops: CDR1 SGHRS, CDR2 YFSETQ. CDR3 residues: CASSDYTSSYEQYF. CDR3 DNA: TGCGCCAGCAGCGACTACACGAGCTCCTACGAGCAGTACTTC.

There are a few counts of this clone. The V call is TRBV29-1, the J call TRBJ1-1; D not resolved. The germline gives CDR1 SQVTM, CDR2 ANQGSEA. The ends were cut back, 6 bases at V and 4 bases at J, with 15 bases in the middle. This CDR3 is 13 amino acids long. The CDR3 region is CSVSEGSSTEAFF. In nucleotides, the CDR3 is TGCAGCGTATCTGAGGGATCCAGCACTGAAGCTTTCTTT.